The present T cell receptor (beta chain) was sequenced within a study of cytomegalovirus exposure and HLA in healthy donors. With 60 Vbeta and 13 Jbeta primers, the PCR was carried out. Some clones are missing from TCRdb's copy, which holds only in-frame ones; the method was immunoSEQ multiplex PCR. The data show around 92,000 clones, under 85% seen once. The study's findings and limits: The study dropped some indistinguishable V segments, TRBV6-2 and TRBV6-3 among them. Across all donors, roughly uniform sequencing depth was an assumption of the presence/absence analyses.

This CDR3 has 20 residues. Note on this clone: The antigen remains undetermined.

Each donor was healthy, and each was a bone marrow donor. The chain links TRBV12-2 to TRBJ2-3; the table names TRBD1, a call not compared with the DNA. TRBV12-2 is designated a pseudogene. This TCR was sampled from a female donor in good health and CMV-seropositive. Sequencing was done on a sample of PBMCs. The CDR3 spells CASRLEESDRERTSTDTQYF. The CDR3 DNA is TGTGCAAGTCGCTTAGAGGAGTCGGACAGGGAAAGAACTAGCACAGATACGCAGTATTTT.